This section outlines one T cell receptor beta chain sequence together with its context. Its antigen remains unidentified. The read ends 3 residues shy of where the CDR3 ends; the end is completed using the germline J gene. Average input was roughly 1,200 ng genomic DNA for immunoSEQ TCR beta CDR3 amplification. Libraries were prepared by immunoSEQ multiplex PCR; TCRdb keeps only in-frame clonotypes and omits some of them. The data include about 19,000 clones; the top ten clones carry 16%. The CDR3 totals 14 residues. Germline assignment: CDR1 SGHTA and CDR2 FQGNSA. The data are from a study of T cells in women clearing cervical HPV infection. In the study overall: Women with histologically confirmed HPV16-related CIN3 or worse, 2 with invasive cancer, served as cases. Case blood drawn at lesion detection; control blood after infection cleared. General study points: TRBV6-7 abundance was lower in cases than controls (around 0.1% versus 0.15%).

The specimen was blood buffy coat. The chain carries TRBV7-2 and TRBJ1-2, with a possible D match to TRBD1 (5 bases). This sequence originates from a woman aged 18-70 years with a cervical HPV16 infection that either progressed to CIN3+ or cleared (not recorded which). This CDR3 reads CASSLIQEADTYTF. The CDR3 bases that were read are TGTGCCAGCAGCTTAATACAGGAGGCAGATACC.